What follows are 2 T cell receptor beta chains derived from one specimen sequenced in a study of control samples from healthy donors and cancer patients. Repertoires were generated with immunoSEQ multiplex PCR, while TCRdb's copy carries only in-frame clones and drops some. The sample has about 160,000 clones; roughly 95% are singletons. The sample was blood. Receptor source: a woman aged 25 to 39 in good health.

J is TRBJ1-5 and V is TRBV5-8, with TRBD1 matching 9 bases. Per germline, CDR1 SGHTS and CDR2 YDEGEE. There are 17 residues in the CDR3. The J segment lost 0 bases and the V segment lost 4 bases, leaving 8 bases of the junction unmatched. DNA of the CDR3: TGTGCCAGCAGCCCCGGGACAGGGATATATAGCAATCAGCCCCAGCATTTT. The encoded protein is CASSPGTGIYSNQPQHF.

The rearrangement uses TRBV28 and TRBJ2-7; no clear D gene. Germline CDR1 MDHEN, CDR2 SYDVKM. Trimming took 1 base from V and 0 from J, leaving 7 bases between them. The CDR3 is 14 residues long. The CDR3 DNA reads TGTGCCAGCAGTTTATCCCCCAGCTCCTACGAGCAGTACTTC. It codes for CASSLSPSSYEQYF.